This TCR beta chain emerged from a study of T cell responses to AZD1222 COVID-19 vaccine. This clone occurred once. Its antigen is not identified. Study-level findings and limits: Repertoire sampling was restricted to post-peak T cell response timepoints.

The germline V gene encodes CDR1 LGHDT and CDR2 YNNKEL (reference sequence). CDR3 length: 16 amino acids. V was clipped by 5 bases and J by 1 base, with 17 bases between them. Using immunoSEQ multiplex PCR, the repertoire was profiled, and TCRdb retains in-frame clones only, with some absent. This table has over 60,000 clones, approximately 80% appearing once. The source of this sequence is an adult who received the AZD1222 COVID-19 vaccine. The specimen was peripheral blood, collected 28 days after the second AZD1222 dose. This chain links TRBV3-1 (or the pseudogene TRBV3-2) with TRBJ1-1, with D tentatively TRBD1 (5 bases). The CDR3 DNA sequence: TGTGCCAGCAGCTACGTACCAGGGACTCCGAACACTGAAGCTTTCTTT. Its protein is CASSYVPGTPNTEAFF.